A selection of T cell receptor beta chains follows, all from one sample in a study of CD8 T cells in ankylosing spondylitis. MiXCR, applied by TCRdb to the 5' RACE reads, yields one record per CDR3 protein. The table shows 450,000 to 550,000 distinct CDR3 sequences, with 5.3% occurring only once. The sequencing sample was made of blood, either unsorted or a sorted T cell fraction (not recorded which). The receptors stem from a male donor with ankylosing spondylitis. CDR3s include the opening cysteine and the closing phenylalanine or tryptophan. D genes are given only for firm matches. Not all rows give a size; the values are once, few, many and, for expanded clones, a class.

v_gene	abundance	j_gene	d_gene	CDR3nt	CDR3aa
TRBV15	many	TRBJ2-7	TRBD1	TGTGCCACCAGCAGAGGTGGGACAGCAACCTACGAGCAGTACTTC	CATSRGGTATYEQYF
TRBV11-1	many	TRBJ2-1	TRBD2	TGTGCCAGCAACGACCCTCGGTCTAGCGGGGCACTTGAGCAGTTCTTC	CASNDPRSSGALEQFF
TRBV11-2	many	TRBJ1-2	TRBD1	TGTGCCAGCAGCGCCCGGGACAGGGACCCCTACTTAACTCGCTATGGCTACACCTTC	CASSARDRDPYLTRYGYTF
TRBV20-1	NA	TRBJ2-7	TRBD1	TGCAGTGCTACCCGGGACAGCAAGAGGTACGAGCAGTACTTC	CSATRDSKRYEQYF
TRBV28	many	TRBJ2-7	NA	TGTGCCAGCAGTTCCCCCGGCGGCAGCTCCTACGAGCAGTACTTC	CASSSPGGSSYEQYF
TRBV11-1	NA	TRBJ2-1	TRBD2	TGTGCCAGCAGCTCCGCGGGAGCGGGAGGGAGGGGCTACAATGAGCAGTTCTTC	CASSSAGAGGRGYNEQFF
TRBV7-2	NA	TRBJ2-5	NA	TGTGCCAGCAGCTTATCGCCCTCCCAAGAGACCCAGTACTTC	CASSLSPSQETQYF
TRBV29-1	many	TRBJ2-3	TRBD2	TGCAGCGTTGAGGCTAGCGGTAGCACAGATACGCAGTATTTT	CSVEASGSTDTQYF
TRBV9	many	TRBJ2-5	NA	TGTGCCAGCAGCGACCGCCAAGGAGGGGGCTGGGAGACCCAGTACTTC	CASSDRQGGGWETQYF
TRBV5-1	many	TRBJ2-5	NA	TGCGCCAGCAGCTTGGCTAGCATGGAGACCCAGTACTTC	CASSLASMETQYF
TRBV7-2	few	TRBJ1-5	NA	TGTGCCAGCTCGTGGTTCGGGACGGCGAATCAGCCCCAGCATTTT	CASSWFGTANQPQHF
TRBV12-3/TRBV12-4	many	TRBJ2-2	TRBD2	TGTGCCAGCAGTTTACAGCGGGGGGGCCTGGGCACCGGGGAGCTGTTTTTT	CASSLQRGGLGTGELFF
TRBV7-8	NA	TRBJ2-2	TRBD1	TGTGCCAGCAGCTCATCAAGGACAGGGAACACCGGGGAGCTGTTTTTT	CASSSSRTGNTGELFF
TRBV6-2/TRBV6-3	many	TRBJ1-1	NA	TGTGCCAGCAGTTACGGCGTCCTACAGGGAGCTTTCTTT	CASSYGVLQGAFF
TRBV24-1	many	TRBJ2-1	NA	TGTGCCACCAGTGATTTCCGCGGCCTTAGTGGCAATGAGCAGTTCTTC	CATSDFRGLSGNEQFF
TRBV10-3	many	TRBJ1-4	NA	TGTGCCATCAGTGAGTCGCGGGGGCCTAATGAAAAACTGTTTTTT	CAISESRGPNEKLFF
TRBV15	few	TRBJ2-5	TRBD1	TGTGCCACCTCCCCACGGACAGGGGTTGAGACCCAGTACTTC	CATSPRTGVETQYF
TRBV6-2/TRBV6-3	few	TRBJ2-1	TRBD2	TGTGCCAGCAGTAGACCGGGACTAGCCTTAGGCAATGAGCAGTTCTTC	CASSRPGLALGNEQFF
TRBV25-1	many	TRBJ2-7	NA	TGTGCCAGCAGTGAATCTCTAACGTCCCTCTACGAGCAGTACTTC	CASSESLTSLYEQYF
TRBV10-3	few	TRBJ2-3	TRBD1	TGTGCCATCAGTGAGCCGGGACAGGGGGATACAGATACGCAGTATTTT	CAISEPGQGDTDTQYF
TRBV20-1	many	TRBJ2-7	NA	TGCAGTGCACGGGAGTCCTCCGGAATCGAGCAGTACTTC	CSARESSGIEQYF
TRBV27	many	TRBJ1-5	NA	TGTGCCAGCAGCCAGGGTGCCTATAGCAATCAGCCCCAGCATTTT	CASSQGAYSNQPQHF
TRBV5-1	many	TRBJ2-5	NA	TGCGCCAGCAGCTCCTGGGGGCAGTTCCAAGAGACCCAGTACTTC	CASSSWGQFQETQYF
TRBV29-1	many	TRBJ2-2	NA	TGCAGCGTTGAAGGGCTCGACCAAGGGAACACCGGGGAGCTGTTTTTT	CSVEGLDQGNTGELFF
TRBV4-3	many	TRBJ2-1	NA	TGCGCCAGCAGCCAAGGAGTCGAGGTCAATGAGCAGTTCTTC	CASSQGVEVNEQFF
TRBV5-1	many	TRBJ2-2	NA	TGCGCCAGCAGCCCAGGGAATTCCGCGAACACCGGGGAGCTGTTTTTT	CASSPGNSANTGELFF
TRBV20-1	many	TRBJ1-2	NA	TGCAGTGCTAGAGGTCGGGACGCCAACTATGGCTACACCTTC	CSARGRDANYGYTF
TRBV12-3/TRBV12-4	many	TRBJ2-5	NA	TGTGCCAGCAGTCCTCAGGGAGAGACCCAGTACTTC	CASSPQGETQYF
TRBV20-1	many	TRBJ2-1	TRBD2	TGCAGTGCTACCCCCCCGTGGCTAGCGGGAGGCGATGAGCAGTTCTTC	CSATPPWLAGGDEQFF
TRBV6-1	few	TRBJ2-3	TRBD2	TGTGCCAGCAGTGGACTAGCGGGGCACACAGATACGCAGTATTTT	CASSGLAGHTDTQYF
TRBV4-2	many	TRBJ1-5	NA	TGTGCCAGCAGCCAAGACTTCACGGGTCAGCCCCAGCATTTT	CASSQDFTGQPQHF
TRBV24-1	many	TRBJ2-5	NA	TGTGCCACCAGTGATAGGAGGAACCAAGAGACCCAGTACTTC	CATSDRRNQETQYF
TRBV4-2	few	TRBJ2-6	NA	TGTGCCAGCAGCGTCCGGGACCGCAACTCTGGGGCCAACGTCCTGACTTTC	CASSVRDRNSGANVLTF
TRBV5-1	many	TRBJ2-1	NA	TGCGCCAGCAACGACGTGGGCGGCTCCTACAATGAGCAGTTCTTC	CASNDVGGSYNEQFF
TRBV10-1	many	TRBJ1-1	NA	TGCGCCAGCAGTGAGTCGTCCGGCCATTCTTGGGTTGAAGCTTTCTTT	CASSESSGHSWVEAFF
TRBV9	many	TRBJ2-2	TRBD2	TGTGCCAGCAGCGTCCGGGGACTAGCGGGGATTAACACCGGGGAGCTGTTTTTT	CASSVRGLAGINTGELFF
TRBV7-9	many	TRBJ2-7	NA	TGTGCCAGCAGCTTAGCGGGGGCGGGACGCTCCTACGAGCAGTACTTC	CASSLAGAGRSYEQYF
TRBV5-1	NA	TRBJ2-7	NA	TGCGCCAGCAGCATTAACTCAGGCGAGCAGTACTTC	CASSINSGEQYF
TRBV29-1	many	TRBJ2-7	TRBD2	TGCAGCGTTGGCCGCGCGGGGGAGGTCTACGAGCAGTACTTC	CSVGRAGEVYEQYF
TRBV6-2/TRBV6-3	many	TRBJ2-7	NA	TGTGCCAGCACGGGCCAGTCGTCTTACGAGCAGTACTTC	CASTGQSSYEQYF